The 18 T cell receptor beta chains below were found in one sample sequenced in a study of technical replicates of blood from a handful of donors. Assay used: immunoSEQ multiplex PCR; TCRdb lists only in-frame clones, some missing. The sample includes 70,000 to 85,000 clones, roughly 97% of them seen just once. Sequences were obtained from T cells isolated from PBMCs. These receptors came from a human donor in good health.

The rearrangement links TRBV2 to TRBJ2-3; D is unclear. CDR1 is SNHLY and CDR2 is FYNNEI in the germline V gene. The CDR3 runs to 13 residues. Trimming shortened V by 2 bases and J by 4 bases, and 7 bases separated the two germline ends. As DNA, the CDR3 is TGTGCCAGCAGTGAATCCGGTGCAGATACGCAGTATTTT. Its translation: CASSESGADTQYF.

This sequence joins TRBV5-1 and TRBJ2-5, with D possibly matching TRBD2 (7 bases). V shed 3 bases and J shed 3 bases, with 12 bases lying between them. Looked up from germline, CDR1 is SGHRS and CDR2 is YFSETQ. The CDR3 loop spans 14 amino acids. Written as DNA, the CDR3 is TGCGCCAGCAGCTGGGGGGGCCCGAAAGAGACCCAGTACTTC. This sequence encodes CASSWGGPKETQYF.

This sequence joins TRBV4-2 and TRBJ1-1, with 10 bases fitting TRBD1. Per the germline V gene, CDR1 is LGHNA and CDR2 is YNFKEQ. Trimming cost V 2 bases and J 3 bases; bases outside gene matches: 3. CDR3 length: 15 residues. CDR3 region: CASSQPGQGDTEAFF. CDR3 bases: TGTGCCAGCAGCCAACCTGGACAGGGGGACACTGAAGCTTTCTTT.

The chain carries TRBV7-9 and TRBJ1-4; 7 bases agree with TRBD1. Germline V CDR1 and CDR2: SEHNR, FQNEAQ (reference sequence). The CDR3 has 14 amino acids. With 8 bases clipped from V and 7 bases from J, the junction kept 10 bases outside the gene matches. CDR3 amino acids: CASGPTGYFEKLFF. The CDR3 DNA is TGTGCCAGCGGACCGACAGGGTATTTTGAAAAACTGTTTTTT.

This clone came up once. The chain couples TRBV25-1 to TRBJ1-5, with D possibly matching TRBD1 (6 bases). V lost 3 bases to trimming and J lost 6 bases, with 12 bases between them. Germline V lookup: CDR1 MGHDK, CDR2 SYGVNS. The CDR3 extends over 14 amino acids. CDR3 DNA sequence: TGTGCCAGCAGTGACCACAGGGTTCTTCAGCCCCAGCATTTT. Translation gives CASSDHRVLQPQHF.

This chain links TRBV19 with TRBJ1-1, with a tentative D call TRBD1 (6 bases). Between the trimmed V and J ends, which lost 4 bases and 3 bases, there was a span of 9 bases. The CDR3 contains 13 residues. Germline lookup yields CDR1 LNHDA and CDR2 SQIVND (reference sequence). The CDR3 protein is CASSNRVDTEAFF. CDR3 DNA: TGTGCCAGTAGTAACAGGGTAGACACTGAAGCTTTCTTT.

The CDR3 protein is CASSNQQGYNSPLHF. The CDR3 DNA sequence: TGTGCCAGCTCTAATCAACAGGGGTATAATTCACCCCTCCACTTT. The chain combines TRBV27 with TRBJ1-6, with TRBD1 identical over 7 bases. This CDR3 region has 15 residues. The germline V gene encodes CDR1 MNHEY and CDR2 SMNVEV (reference sequence). V shed 8 bases and J 4 bases; nucleotides not matched to a gene: 8.

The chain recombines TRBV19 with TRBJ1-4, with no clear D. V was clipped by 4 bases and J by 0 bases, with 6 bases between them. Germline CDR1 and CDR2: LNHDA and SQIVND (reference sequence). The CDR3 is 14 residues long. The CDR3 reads CASSTRATNEKLFF. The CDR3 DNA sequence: TGTGCCAGTAGTACTCGCGCAACTAATGAAAAACTGTTTTTT.

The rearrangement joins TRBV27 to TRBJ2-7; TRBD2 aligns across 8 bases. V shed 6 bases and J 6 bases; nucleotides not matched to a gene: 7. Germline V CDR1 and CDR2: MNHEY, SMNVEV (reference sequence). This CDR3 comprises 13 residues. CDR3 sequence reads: CASSTGRAVEQYF. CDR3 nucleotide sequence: TGTGCCAGCAGCACCGGGAGGGCGGTCGAGCAGTACTTC.

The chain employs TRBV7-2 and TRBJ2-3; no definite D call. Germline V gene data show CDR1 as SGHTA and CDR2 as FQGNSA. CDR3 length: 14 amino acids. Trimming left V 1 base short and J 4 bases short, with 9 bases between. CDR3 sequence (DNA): TGTGCCAGCAGCTTAGGAGATGCGGCAGATACGCAGTATTTT. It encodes CASSLGDAADTQYF. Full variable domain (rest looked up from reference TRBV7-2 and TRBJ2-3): GAGVSQSPSNKVTEKGKDVELRCDPISGHTALYWYRQSLGQGLEFLIYFQGNSAPDKSGLPSDRFSAERTGGSVSTLTIQRTQQEDSAVYLCASSLGDAADTQYFGPGTRLTVL.

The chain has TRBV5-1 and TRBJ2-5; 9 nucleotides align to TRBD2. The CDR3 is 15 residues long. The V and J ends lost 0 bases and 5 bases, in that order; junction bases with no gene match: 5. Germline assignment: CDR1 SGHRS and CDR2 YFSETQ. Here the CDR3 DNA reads TGCGCCAGCAGCTTGGCGGCGGGGGGGCCGGAGACCCAGTACTTC. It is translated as CASSLAAGGPETQYF.

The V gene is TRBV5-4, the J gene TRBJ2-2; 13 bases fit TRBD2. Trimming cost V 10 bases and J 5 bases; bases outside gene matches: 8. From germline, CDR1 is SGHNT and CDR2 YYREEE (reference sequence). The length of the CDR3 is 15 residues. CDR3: CAGRTSGSRTGELFF. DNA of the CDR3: TGTGCCGGCCGGACTAGCGGGAGTAGGACCGGGGAGCTGTTTTTT.

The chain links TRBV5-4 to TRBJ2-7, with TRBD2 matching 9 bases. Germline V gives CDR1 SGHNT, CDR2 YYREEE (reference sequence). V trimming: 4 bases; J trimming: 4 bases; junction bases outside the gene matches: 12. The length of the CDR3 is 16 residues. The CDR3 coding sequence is TGTGCCAGCAGCGGAAAACCGGGACTAGCTCTGTACGAGCAGTACTTC. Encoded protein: CASSGKPGLALYEQYF.

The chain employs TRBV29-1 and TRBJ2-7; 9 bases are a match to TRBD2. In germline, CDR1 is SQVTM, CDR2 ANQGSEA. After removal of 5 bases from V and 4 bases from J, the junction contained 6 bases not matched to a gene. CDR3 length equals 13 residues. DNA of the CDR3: TGCAGCGTTTTAGCGGGAGAAGGGTACGAGCAGTACTTC. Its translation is CSVLAGEGYEQYF.

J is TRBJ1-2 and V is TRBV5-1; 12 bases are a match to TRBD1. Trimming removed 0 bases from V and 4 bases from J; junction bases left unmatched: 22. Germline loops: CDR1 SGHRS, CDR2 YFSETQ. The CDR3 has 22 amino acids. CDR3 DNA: TGCGCCAGCAGCTTGGATCCTTGGGACAGGGGGCGCGATTCTACACTCGCCTATGGCTACACCTTC. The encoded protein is CASSLDPWDRGRDSTLAYGYTF. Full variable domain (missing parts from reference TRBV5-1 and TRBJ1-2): KAGVTQTPRYLIKTRGQQVTLSCSPISGHRSVSWYQQTPGQGLQFLFEYFSETQRNKGNFPGRFSGRQFSNSRSEMNVSTLELGDSALYLCASSLDPWDRGRDSTLAYGYTFGSGTRLTVV.

The CDR3 is CASQAPGQGLNQPQHF. CDR3 DNA sequence: TGTGCCAGCCAGGCGCCGGGACAGGGTTTAAATCAGCCCCAGCATTTT. This sequence joins TRBV28 and TRBJ1-5; 9 nucleotides match TRBD1. CDR3 size: 16 residues. CDR1 is MDHEN and CDR2 is SYDVKM in the germline V gene. V dropped 8 bases and J dropped 4; count of bases not matched to a gene: 12.

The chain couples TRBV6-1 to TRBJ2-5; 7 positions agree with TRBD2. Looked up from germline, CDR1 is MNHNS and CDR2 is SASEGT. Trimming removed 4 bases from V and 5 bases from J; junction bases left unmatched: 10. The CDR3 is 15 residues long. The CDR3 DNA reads TGTGCCAGCAGTGGATCCCCGGCGGGAGTGGAGACCCAGTACTTC. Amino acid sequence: CASSGSPAGVETQYF.

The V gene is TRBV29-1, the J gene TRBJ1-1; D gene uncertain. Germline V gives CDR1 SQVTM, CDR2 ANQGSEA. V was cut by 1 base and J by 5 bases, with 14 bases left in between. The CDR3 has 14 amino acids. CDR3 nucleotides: TGCAGCGTTGAAGCTCCCCAAGACGGGACTGAAGCTTTCTTT. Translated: CSVEAPQDGTEAFF.